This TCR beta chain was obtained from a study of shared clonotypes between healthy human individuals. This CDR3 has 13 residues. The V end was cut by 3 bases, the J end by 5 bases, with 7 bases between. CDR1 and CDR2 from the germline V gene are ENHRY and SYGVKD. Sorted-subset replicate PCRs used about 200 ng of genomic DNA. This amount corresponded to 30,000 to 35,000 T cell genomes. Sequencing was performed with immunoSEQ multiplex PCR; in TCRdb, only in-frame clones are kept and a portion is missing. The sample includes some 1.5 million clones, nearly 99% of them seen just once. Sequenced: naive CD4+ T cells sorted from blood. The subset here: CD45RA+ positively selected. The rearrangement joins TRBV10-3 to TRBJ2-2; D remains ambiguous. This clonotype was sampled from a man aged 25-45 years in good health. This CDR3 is CAISDGKTGELFF. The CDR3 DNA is TGTGCCATCAGTGACGGCAAGACCGGGGAGCTGTTTTTT.